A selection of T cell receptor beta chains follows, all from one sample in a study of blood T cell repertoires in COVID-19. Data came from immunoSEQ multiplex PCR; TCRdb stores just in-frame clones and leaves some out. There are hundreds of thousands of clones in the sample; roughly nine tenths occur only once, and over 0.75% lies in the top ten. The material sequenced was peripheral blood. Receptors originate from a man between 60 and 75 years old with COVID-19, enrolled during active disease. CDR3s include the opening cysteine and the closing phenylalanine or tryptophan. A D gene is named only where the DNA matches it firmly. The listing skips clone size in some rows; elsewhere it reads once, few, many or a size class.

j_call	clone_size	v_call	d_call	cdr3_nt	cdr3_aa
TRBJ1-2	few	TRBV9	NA	TGTGCCAGCAGCGTAGGACAGAACTATGGCTACACCTTC	CASSVGQNYGYTF
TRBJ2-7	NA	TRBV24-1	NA	TGTGCCACCAGTGATTCGCGTGACATCGTACACGAGCAGTACTTC	CATSDSRDIVHEQYF
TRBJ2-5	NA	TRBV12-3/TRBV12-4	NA	TGTGCCAGCAGCCTCCAAGAGACCCAGTACTTC	CASSLQETQYF
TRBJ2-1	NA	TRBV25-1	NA	TGTGCCAGCAGTGAATACCCAGGGGACAATGAGCAGTTCTTC	CASSEYPGDNEQFF
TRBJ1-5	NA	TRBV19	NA	TGTGCCAGTAGTATGGAGTCAGGCAATCAGCCCCAGCATTTT	CASSMESGNQPQHF
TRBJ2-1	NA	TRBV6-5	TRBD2	TGTGCCAGCAGTTACGGAGTAGCGGGGTCCAATGAGCAGTTCTTC	CASSYGVAGSNEQFF
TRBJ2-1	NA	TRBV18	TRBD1	TGTGCCAGCTCCCAAGGACAGGCCACCTACAATGAGCAGTTCTTC	CASSQGQATYNEQFF
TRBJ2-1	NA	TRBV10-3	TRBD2	TGTGCCATCAGTGTCGTAGCGGGGGGGGACAATGAGCAGTTCTTC	CAISVVAGGDNEQFF
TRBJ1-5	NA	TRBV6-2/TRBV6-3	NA	TGTGCCAGCAGTCGGCAGGGGACGAGCAATCAGCCCCAGCATTTT	CASSRQGTSNQPQHF
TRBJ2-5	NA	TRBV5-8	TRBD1	TGTGCCAGCAGCTTCGGGACAGGGGTTCAAGAGACCCAGTACTTC	CASSFGTGVQETQYF
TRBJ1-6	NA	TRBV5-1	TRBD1	TGCGCCAGCAGCTTGGGGACTACCGGGACAGGCTATTCACCCCTCCACTTT	CASSLGTTGTGYSPLHF
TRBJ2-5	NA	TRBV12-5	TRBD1	TGTGCTAGTGGCCGCACAGGGGCGGTTACGGAGACCCAGTACTTC	CASGRTGAVTETQYF
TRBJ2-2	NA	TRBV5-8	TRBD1	TGTGCCAGCAGCTGGGGACAGGTCACCGGGGAGCTGTTTTTT	CASSWGQVTGELFF
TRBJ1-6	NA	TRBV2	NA	TGTGCCAGCAGGCCAGGGCTGGAGAATTCACCCCTCCACTTT	CASRPGLENSPLHF
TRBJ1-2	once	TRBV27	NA	TGTGCCAGCAGTTTTTCGACAGGTTTGTCATTCACCTTC	CASSFSTGLSFTF
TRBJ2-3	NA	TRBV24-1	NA	TGTGCCACCAGTGATTCGACTAGTGCAGATACGCAGTATTTT	CATSDSTSADTQYF
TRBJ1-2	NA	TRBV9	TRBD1	TGTGCCAGCAGCGTTCTCCGGGACAGTTATGGCTACACCTTC	CASSVLRDSYGYTF